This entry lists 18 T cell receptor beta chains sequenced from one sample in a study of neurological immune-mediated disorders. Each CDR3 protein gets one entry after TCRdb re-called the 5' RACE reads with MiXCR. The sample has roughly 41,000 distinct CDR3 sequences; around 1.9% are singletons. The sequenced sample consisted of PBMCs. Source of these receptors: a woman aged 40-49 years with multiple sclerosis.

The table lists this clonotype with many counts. As DNA, the CDR3 is TGCAGTGCTAGGACAGGGAATATGAACACTGAAGCTTTCTTT. As protein: CSARTGNMNTEAFF. The chain couples TRBV20-1 to TRBJ1-1; 7 bases align to TRBD1. Germline V CDR1 and CDR2: DFQATT, SNEGSKA (reference sequence). V was clipped by 3 bases and J by 0 bases; unmatched bases: 4. The CDR3 has 14 amino acids.

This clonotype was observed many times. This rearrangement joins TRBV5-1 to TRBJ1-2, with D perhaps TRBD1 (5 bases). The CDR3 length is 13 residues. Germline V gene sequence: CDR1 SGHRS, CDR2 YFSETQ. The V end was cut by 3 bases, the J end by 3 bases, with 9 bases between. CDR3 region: CASSSQGDYGYTF. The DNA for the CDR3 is TGCGCCAGCAGCTCGCAGGGTGACTATGGCTACACCTTC.

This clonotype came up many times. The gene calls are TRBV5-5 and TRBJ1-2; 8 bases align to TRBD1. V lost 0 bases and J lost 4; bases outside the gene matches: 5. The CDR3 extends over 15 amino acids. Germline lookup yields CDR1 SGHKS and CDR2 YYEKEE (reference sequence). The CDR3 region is CASSLGTGYGYGYTF. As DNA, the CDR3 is TGTGCCAGCAGCTTGGGGACAGGGTATGGCTATGGCTACACCTTC.

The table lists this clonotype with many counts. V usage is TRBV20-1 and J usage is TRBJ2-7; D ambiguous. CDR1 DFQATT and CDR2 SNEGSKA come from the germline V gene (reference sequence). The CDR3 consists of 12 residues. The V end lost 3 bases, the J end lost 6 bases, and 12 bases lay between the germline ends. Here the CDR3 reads CSASSGRVEQYF. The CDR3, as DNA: TGCAGTGCTAGTTCAGGTCGGGTCGAGCAGTACTTC.

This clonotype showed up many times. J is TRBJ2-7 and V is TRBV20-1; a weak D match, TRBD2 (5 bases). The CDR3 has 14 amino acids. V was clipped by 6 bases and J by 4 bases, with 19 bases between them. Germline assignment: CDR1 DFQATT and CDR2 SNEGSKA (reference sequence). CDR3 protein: CSAKRRGRGYEQYF. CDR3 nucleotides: TGCAGTGCCAAAAGGCGAGGGCGCGGGTACGAGCAGTACTTC.

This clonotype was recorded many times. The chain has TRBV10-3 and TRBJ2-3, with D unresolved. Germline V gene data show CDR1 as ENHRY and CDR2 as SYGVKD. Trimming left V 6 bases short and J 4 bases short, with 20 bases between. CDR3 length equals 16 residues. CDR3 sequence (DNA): TGTGCCATCAGCGACACCGAAGCCGCGGCCGCAGATACGCAGTATTTT. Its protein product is CAISDTEAAAADTQYF.

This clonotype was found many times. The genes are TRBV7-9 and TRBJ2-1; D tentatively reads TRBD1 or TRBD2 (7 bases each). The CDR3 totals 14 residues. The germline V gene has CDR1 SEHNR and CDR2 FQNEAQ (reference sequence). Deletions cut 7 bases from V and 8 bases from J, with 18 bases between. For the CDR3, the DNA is TGTGCCAGCACCTGGGGAGGGGGCAACGATGAGCAGTTCTTC. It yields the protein CASTWGGGNDEQFF.

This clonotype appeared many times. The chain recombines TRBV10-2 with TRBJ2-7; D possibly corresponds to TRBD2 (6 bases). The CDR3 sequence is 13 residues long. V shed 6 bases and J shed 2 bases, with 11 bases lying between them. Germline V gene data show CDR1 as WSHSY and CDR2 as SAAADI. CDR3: CASRDYPAYEQYF. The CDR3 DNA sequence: TGCGCCAGCAGGGACTACCCCGCCTACGAGCAGTACTTC.

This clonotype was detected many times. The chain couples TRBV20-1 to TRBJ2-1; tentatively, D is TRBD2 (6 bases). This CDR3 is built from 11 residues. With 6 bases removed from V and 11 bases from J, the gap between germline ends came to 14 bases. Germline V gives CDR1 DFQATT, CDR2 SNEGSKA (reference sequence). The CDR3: CSAAGPGKQFF. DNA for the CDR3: TGCAGTGCCGCGGGACCGGGAAAGCAGTTCTTC.

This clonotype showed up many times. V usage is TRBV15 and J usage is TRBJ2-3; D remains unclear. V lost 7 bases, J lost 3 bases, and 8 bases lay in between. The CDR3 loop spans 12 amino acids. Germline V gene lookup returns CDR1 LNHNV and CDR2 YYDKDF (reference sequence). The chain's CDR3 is CATTRSTDTQYF. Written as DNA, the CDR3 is TGTGCCACCACCCGCAGTACAGATACGCAGTATTTT.

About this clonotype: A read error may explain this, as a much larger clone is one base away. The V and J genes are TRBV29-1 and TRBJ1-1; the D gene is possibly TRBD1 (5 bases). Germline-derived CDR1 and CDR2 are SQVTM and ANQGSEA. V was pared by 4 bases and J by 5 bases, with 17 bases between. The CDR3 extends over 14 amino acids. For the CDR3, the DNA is TGCAGCGTTGGAATAGGAAAGGGGTGGACTGAAGCTTTCTTT. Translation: CSVGIGKGWTEAFF.

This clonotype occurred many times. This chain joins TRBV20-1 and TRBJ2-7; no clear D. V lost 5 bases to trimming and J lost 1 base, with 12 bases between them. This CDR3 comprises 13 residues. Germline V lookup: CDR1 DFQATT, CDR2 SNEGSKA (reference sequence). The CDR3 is CSAFKAGSYEQYF. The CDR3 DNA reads TGCAGTGCTTTTAAGGCAGGTTCCTACGAGCAGTACTTC.

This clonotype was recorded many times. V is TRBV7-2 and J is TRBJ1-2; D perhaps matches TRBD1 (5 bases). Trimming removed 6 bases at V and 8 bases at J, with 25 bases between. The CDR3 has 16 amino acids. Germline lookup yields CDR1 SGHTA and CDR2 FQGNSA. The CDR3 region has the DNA TGTGCCAGCAGTCAATCGCTCGGGGACGGTGGGTCGGGCTACACCTTC. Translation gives CASSQSLGDGGSGYTF.

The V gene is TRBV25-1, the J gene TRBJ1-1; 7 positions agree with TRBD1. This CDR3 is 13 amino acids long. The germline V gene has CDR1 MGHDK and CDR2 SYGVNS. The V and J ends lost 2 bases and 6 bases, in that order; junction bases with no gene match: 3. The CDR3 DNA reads TGTGCCAGCAGTGAACTCGGGACAGCTGAAGCTTTCTTT. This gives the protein CASSELGTAEAFF. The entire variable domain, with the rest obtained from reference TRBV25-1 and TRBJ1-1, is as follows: EADIYQTPRYLVIGTGKKITLECSQTMGHDKMYWYQQDPGMELHLIHYSYGVNSTEKGDLSSESTVSRIRTEHFPLTLESARPSHTSQYLCASSELGTAEAFFGQGTRLTVV.

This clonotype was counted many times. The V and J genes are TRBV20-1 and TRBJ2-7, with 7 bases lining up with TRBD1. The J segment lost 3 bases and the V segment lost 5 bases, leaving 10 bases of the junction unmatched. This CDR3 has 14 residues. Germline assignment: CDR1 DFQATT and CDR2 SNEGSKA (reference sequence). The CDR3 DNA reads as TGCAGTGCTGGCCGTTCAGGGGGAAGCTACGAGCAGTACTTC. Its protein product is CSAGRSGGSYEQYF.

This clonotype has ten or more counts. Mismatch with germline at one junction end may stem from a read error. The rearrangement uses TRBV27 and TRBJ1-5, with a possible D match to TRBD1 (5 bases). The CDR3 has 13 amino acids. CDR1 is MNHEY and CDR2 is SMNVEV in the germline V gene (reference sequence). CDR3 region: CASRLSTGTSEHF. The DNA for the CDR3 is TGTGCCAGCAGATTATCTACCGGGACCTCGGAGCATTTT.

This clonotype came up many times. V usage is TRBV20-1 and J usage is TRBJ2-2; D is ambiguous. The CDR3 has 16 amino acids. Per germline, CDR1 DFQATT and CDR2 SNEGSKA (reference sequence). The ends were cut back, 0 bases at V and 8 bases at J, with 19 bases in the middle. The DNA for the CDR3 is TGCAGTGCTAGAGAATTTAGGCACGGGCAATCTGGGGAGCTGTTTTTT. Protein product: CSAREFRHGQSGELFF.

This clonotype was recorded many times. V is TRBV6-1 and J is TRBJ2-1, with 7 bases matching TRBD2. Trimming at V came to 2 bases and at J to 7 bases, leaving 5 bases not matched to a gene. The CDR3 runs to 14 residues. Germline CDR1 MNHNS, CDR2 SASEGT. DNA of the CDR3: TGTGCCAGCAGTGAATGGGGGGGAACGAATGAGCAGTTCTTC. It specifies CASSEWGGTNEQFF.